Detailed here is one T cell receptor beta chain. The table lists this clonotype with many counts. Its antigen is currently not known. Base quality data are lacking; no much larger clone is found one base away. According to the study, the label for this sample's time point signals: blood at routine non-recurrence follow-up after resection. For TCR sequencing, whole RNA was extracted from tumor and nontumor lung tissue, or from cryopreserved PBMC samples, and no cell sorting was done. Only patients with enough RNA available from two or more tumor regions were chosen for TCR sequencing. These data are taken from a study of spatial heterogeneity in lung cancer (dated 2019 in TCRdb). Context from the whole study: Donors were about 70 patients with early-stage, untreated non-small cell lung cancer from the lung TRACERx cohort. Follow-up PBMC samples were sequenced whenever the samples were available, and the median time to follow-up was 2 to 3 years after resection. More beta-chain than alpha-chain transcripts were consistently detected, likely reflecting higher beta-chain transcript abundance. In the raw uncorrected reads, each unique combination of TCR and UMI appeared on average more than ten times. TCR alpha and beta repertoires were quantitatively compared across multiple tumor regions, matched nontumor lung and blood in non-small cell lung cancer. Nonsynonymous mutation counts, determined by whole-exome sequencing of tumor tissue, were related to features of the TCR repertoire. At surgery, both alpha and beta chains were TCR-sequenced in about 200 tumor regions, about 64 matched nontumor lung samples and some 60 PBMC samples.

The library was obtained by 5' RACE. The data were produced on a NextSeq 500. In the TCR library protocol, a unique molecular identifier was attached to each TCR cDNA molecule so that PCR and sequencing errors could be corrected. For the original study's pipeline: Decombinator tools were used for TCR identification, UMI-based error correction and CDR3 extraction. Expanded TCRs were defined as those above a frequency of 2 per 1,000, corresponding to the top 1% of the tumor frequency distribution. Renyi diversity was computed with the R vegan package after each repertoire had been subsampled 100 times to 5,000 TCRs. CDR3 similarity networks were built from amino acid triplet string-kernel similarity, connecting CDR3s with pairwise similarity above 0.82. TCRdb reanalyzed the raw reads on its own, using fastp at Q25 for trimming and MiXCR for clone calling, and kept in-frame beta chains. Identical CDR3 protein sequences are pooled into one entry, listed with their most common genes and DNA. The V and J calls come from TCRdb's annotation, not from the publication. The sample contains under 25,000 distinct CDR3 sequences, about a tenth of them found a single time. The ten largest clones take up about 40% of the sample.

The study at large found these results: Additional single-cell paired TCR alpha and beta sequencing was considered necessary to confirm, at a functional level, the hypothesis that regional TCRs recognize regional mutations. Ubiquitous expanded tumor TCRs showed up in blood more often at tumor resection than at routine follow-up. Only roughly 14 patients were included in comparisons of baseline and follow-up blood repertoires.

Sequencing was performed on PBMCs, taken at follow-up. This clonotype was obtained from a female donor with early-stage non-small cell lung cancer.

The CDR3 corresponds to CASRTHRTAANVLTF. The DNA is TGTGCCAGCAGAACGCACAGGACTGCAGCCAACGTCCTGACTTTC. Recombination joined TRBV6-5 with TRBJ2-6; the D assignment is uncertain and may be TRBD1 or TRBD2, with 5 bases supporting each. The CDR3 sequence holds 15 residues, the cysteine and phenylalanine included. Of the read, only the CDR3 DNA is kept; its 45 bases are in frame from base 1. The germline V gene provides CDR1 MNHEY and CDR2 SVGAGI. Trimming costs V 6 bases and J 7 bases, and their ends lie 16 bases apart.